The source of this T cell receptor (beta chain) is a study of T cells in Graves' hyperthyroidism and ophthalmopathy (dated by TCRdb to the late 2010s). About the full investigation: Peripheral blood samples were taken at the time of initial diagnosis, prior to any treatment. Whether ophthalmopathy could be predicted prospectively was tested in an independent validation cohort made up of about 18 hyperthyroidism patients plus 17 patients who later progressed to ophthalmopathy. For training and testing, the 100 or so patients in the discovery cohort were randomly divided in a 7:3 ratio. After sampling, hyperthyroidism patients received methimazole starting at 30 mg daily, and ophthalmopathy patients received high-dose intravenous methylprednisolone. TCR V-J signatures able to tell the groups apart were searched for in a discovery cohort of 95 or so patients, of whom around 43 had Graves' ophthalmopathy and about 60 had stable Graves' hyperthyroidism. The paper describes TCR Vbeta CDR3 sequencing of 135 peripheral blood samples, made up of 43 ophthalmopathy patients, 70 to 75 hyperthyroidism patients and 17 progressor patients. Thyroid tissue and blood T-cell repertoires from roughly 6 Graves' hyperthyroidism patients were also compared in the study.

This clonotype was picked up many times. There is no known antigen for this receptor. Base qualities are missing; no much larger clone stands one base away. For CDR1 and CDR2, the germline V gene lists MNHNS and SASEGT. Inclusive of the bounding cysteine and phenylalanine, the CDR3 is 12 residues long. Just the 36-base CDR3 DNA is kept, in frame starting at base 1. V is shortened by 6 bases, J by 6 bases, and the region joining them spans 12 bases. Ophthalmopathy patients had moderately to severely active disease, Clinical Activity Score of at least 3, NOSPECS grade of at least 4, and duration under 3 months. The study excluded patients with uncontrolled infections, other autoimmune diseases, pregnancy or lactation. Diagnoses were established on the basis of clinical symptoms, serum thyroxine and TRAb, thyroid ultrasound, and orbital computed tomography. PBMCs were isolated from 10 ml of fresh peripheral blood by Ficoll-Paque density gradient centrifugation. Trizol reagent was used to extract total RNA, and RNA quality was then checked on an Agilent 2100 Bioanalyzer.

Amplification of TCR beta CDR3 regions was carried out from RNA transcripts. The first round of RT-PCR for the TCR CDR3 was performed with the HTBI primer set and the Qiagen OneStep RT-PCR kit. Libraries were constructed in a second round of multiplex PCR, after which size selection and purification were performed. Paired-end sequencing of the libraries was performed with 100 bp reads on an Illumina HiSeq2000. The authors' analysis ran thus. Raw data were processed with SOAPnuke, discarding reads with adapters, uncalled bases, mean Phred below 15, or no exact constant-primer or identifier match. COPE v1.2.5 was used to merge high-quality paired reads, and clonotypes were defined as unique nucleotide sequences. MiTCR v1.1 was used to align clonotypes to the IMGT TRBV, TRBD and TRBJ reference segments. The analysis was restricted to V-J combinations with a frequency above 0.0001, which together covered about 99% of the repertoires. A TCS score was defined as the ratio of F50 (clonal expansion) to E x V (chaos), with BLOSUM62-based TCRdist applied between CDR3 peptides within each V-J. Welch's t-statistics and random forest reduced fewer than 550 V-J features to about 13, which were used in a naive Bayes classifier (R e1071). Through fastp at Q25 and MiXCR, TCRdb rebuilt clones from the public reads, retaining in-frame beta chains. A single entry per CDR3 protein holds the most common genes and DNA from its merged rows. The V and J calls, along with clone size, are taken from TCRdb and not from the paper's own processing. The sample table records about 260,000 distinct CDR3 sequences; about 17% of these occur just once. The biggest ten clones account for 25% to 30% of the sample.

General findings and caveats noted by the study authors: Most expanded thyroid clonotypes (frequency above 0.001) were also detected in blood, a finding suggesting that blood repertoires may reflect thyroid immune responses. During validation, the model predicted progression to ophthalmopathy a median of around 7 months ahead of onset, with 60% to 71% sensitivity and less than 85% specificity. A 13 V-J signature model separated ophthalmopathy from stable hyperthyroidism, with just over 85% sensitivity and 81.08% specificity in cross-validation and 80%/75% in testing. Sample size was not statistically predetermined, and investigators were not blinded to group allocation.

This TCR was recovered from a woman aged 18-29 years with Graves' ophthalmopathy. The sequencing input was blood. The rearranged chain carries TRBV6-1 and TRBJ2-7; the D call is tentative, TRBD1 or TRBD2, as each matches 5 bases. DNA sequence: TGTGCCAGCAGGACTGGGGACCGCGAGCAGTACTTC. Translated, it reads CASRTGDREQYF.